These 6 T cell receptor beta chains share one sample of origin, sequenced in a study of PD-L1 blockade in urothelial cancer. Produced via immunoSEQ multiplex PCR; TCRdb's table is partial and in-frame only. This table has 29,000 or so clones, around 80% appearing once. Time point reported: peripheral blood 6 weeks after treatment start. The sequenced sample was PBMCs, obtained around atezolizumab (anti-PD-L1) treatment. Receptor source: a man between 70 and 80 years old with urothelial cancer.

The gene calls are TRBV7-3 and TRBJ2-1, with TRBD2 matching over 11 bases. The J segment lost 4 bases and the V segment lost 5 bases, leaving 4 bases of the junction unmatched. The CDR3 is 15 residues long. Germline-derived CDR1 and CDR2 are SGHTA and FQGTGA. As DNA, the CDR3 is TGTGCCAGCAGCCGCGGGACTAGCGGATACAATGAGCAGTTCTTC. Amino acids: CASSRGTSGYNEQFF.

This clone was observed a few times. The chain combines TRBV7-8 with TRBJ2-7; the match to TRBD1 covers 10 bases. J was trimmed by 4 bases and V by 1 base; bases with no gene match: 7. Germline V gene data show CDR1 as SGHVS and CDR2 as FQNEAQ. The CDR3 totals 16 residues. The CDR3: CASSLVRDRGPYEQYF. The CDR3 coding sequence is TGTGCCAGCAGCTTAGTCCGGGACAGGGGTCCTTACGAGCAGTACTTC.

The CDR3 DNA sequence: TGTGCCAGCAGCTTCTCCGGGGAGACCCAGTACTTC. It is translated as CASSFSGETQYF. The genes are TRBV5-4 and TRBJ2-5, with D hard to call. V was cut by 2 bases and J by 5 bases, with 7 bases left in between. CDR3 size: 12 residues. CDR1 SGHNT and CDR2 YYREEE come from the germline V gene (reference sequence).

The chain carries TRBV9 and TRBJ2-2, with D perhaps matching TRBD1 (5 bases). The CDR3 loop spans 14 amino acids. V lost 0 bases and J 7 bases, leaving 10 bases between the germline ends. The germline V gene has CDR1 SGDLS and CDR2 YYNGEE. The chain's CDR3 is CASSVAQGGGELFF. In DNA, the CDR3 is TGTGCCAGCAGCGTAGCCCAGGGTGGCGGGGAGCTGTTTTTT.

CDR3 DNA sequence: TGCGCCAGCAGCGGGGGCTTACTAGGGACCTACAATGAGCAGTTCTTC. This encodes CASSGGLLGTYNEQFF. The chain carries TRBV5-1 and TRBJ2-1; perhaps TRBD1 as D (6 bases). Germline-derived CDR1 and CDR2 are SGHRS and YFSETQ. The V gene lost 4 bases and the J gene lost 2 bases, with 16 bases spanning the gap. The CDR3 sequence is 16 residues long.

The genes are TRBV6-5 and TRBJ1-5; the D is unclear. Germline V gene sequence: CDR1 MNHEY, CDR2 SVGAGI. The CDR3 contains 16 residues. Between the trimmed V and J ends, which lost 0 bases and 1 base, there was a span of 10 bases. As DNA, the CDR3 is TGTGCCAGCAGTTACTCAGGGAGTGGGAGCAATCAGCCCCAGCATTTT. Its protein product is CASSYSGSGSNQPQHF.